These 17 T cell receptor beta chains were sequenced from one sample in a study of identical twins. One entry per CDR3 protein, called by TCRdb with MiXCR from the 5' RACE reads. The data contain 1.5 million to 2 million distinct CDR3 sequences, about 30% of them singletons. Material for sequencing was cord blood. The source is a newborn girl in good health.

Only a few counts were recorded for this clonotype. This sequence joins TRBV4-1 and TRBJ2-5; possibly TRBD2 for D (5 bases). V was trimmed by 0 bases and J by 4 bases, leaving 12 bases between them. The CDR3 is made up of 15 amino acids. Per germline, CDR1 MGHRA and CDR2 YSYEKL. CDR3 loop: CASSQEVRGRETQYF. The CDR3 coding sequence is TGCGCCAGCAGCCAAGAGGTTCGGGGTCGAGAGACCCAGTACTTC.

In this sample, this clonotype turned up many times. V is TRBV5-1 and J is TRBJ2-7; TRBD1 agrees at 8 bases. The CDR3 spans 14 residues. CDR1 and CDR2 (germline): SGHRS, YFSETQ. The J segment lost 1 base and the V segment lost 0 bases, leaving 0 bases of the junction unmatched. CDR3: CASSLGDRSYEQYF. In DNA form, the CDR3 reads TGCGCCAGCAGCTTGGGGGACAGGTCCTACGAGCAGTACTTC.

This clonotype came up a few times. The CDR3 reads CASSRIQGAIQETQYF. CDR3 bases: TGTGCCAGCAGCCGAATACAGGGGGCCATCCAAGAGACCCAGTACTTC. The V call is TRBV6-6, the J call TRBJ2-5, with TRBD1 identical over 9 bases. CDR1 MNHNY and CDR2 SVGAGI come from the germline V gene (reference sequence). The CDR3 covers 16 residues. V gave up 6 bases and J gave up 1 base; unmatched junction bases: 9.

The V gene is TRBV5-5, the J gene TRBJ2-1; 9 nucleotides agree with TRBD1. This CDR3 spans 18 amino acids. V gave up 4 bases and J gave up 4 bases; unmatched junction bases: 15. Germline CDR1 and CDR2: SGHKS and YYEKEE (reference sequence). Written as DNA, the CDR3 is TGTGCCAGCAGCCCATCCTCGGACAGGGGCTATTATTACAATGAGCAGTTCTTC. This gives the protein CASSPSSDRGYYYNEQFF. Complete variable domain (other parts from reference TRBV5-5 and TRBJ2-1): DAGVTQSPTHLIKTRGQQVTLRCSPISGHKSVSWYQQVLGQGPQFIFQYYEKEERGRGNFPDRFSARQFPNYSSELNVNALLLGDSALYLCASSPSSDRGYYYNEQFFGPGTRLTVL.

With regard to this clonotype: A read error is possible here, since a much larger clone lies one base away. This chain links TRBV29-1 with TRBJ2-1, with a possible D match to TRBD1 (6 bases). The CDR3 consists of 10 residues. Germline CDR1 reads SQVTM; CDR2 reads ANQGSEA. CDR3 sequence reads: CSGGDNDQFF. The CDR3 DNA is TGCAGCGGTGGGGACAATGATCAGTTCTTC.

The rearrangement links TRBV6-1 to TRBJ1-1; tentatively, D is TRBD1 (6 bases). Per the germline V gene, CDR1 is MNHNS and CDR2 is SASEGT. The CDR3 is 15 residues long. Trimming took 2 bases from V and 0 from J, leaving 10 bases between them. Here the CDR3 DNA reads TGTGCCAGCAGTGAAACTCCAGGGGTGAACACTGAAGCTTTCTTT. Translating it yields CASSETPGVNTEAFF.

This clonotype has a handful of counts. One junction end does not reproduce the germline sequence, and a read error may be involved. The chain combines TRBV15 with TRBJ2-1; possibly TRBD1 for D (5 bases). The germline V gene has CDR1 LNHNV and CDR2 YYDKDF (reference sequence). This CDR3 is 14 amino acids long. In DNA form, the CDR3 reads TGTGCCACCAGCGGAGACAGCTCCTACAGTGAGCAGTTCTTC. Its translation: CATSGDSSYSEQFF. Filled out from reference TRBV15 and TRBJ2-1, the complete variable domain reads DAMVIQNPRYQVTQFGKPVTLSCSQTLNHNVMYWYQQKSSQAPKLLFHYYDKDFNNEADTPDNFQSRRPNTSFCFLDIRSPGLGDTAMYLCATSGDSSYSEQFFGPGTRLTVL.

A few counts support this clonotype. V usage is TRBV20-1 and J usage is TRBJ2-1; 8 bases fit TRBD1. This CDR3 has 13 amino acids. Germline lookup yields CDR1 DFQATT and CDR2 SNEGSKA (reference sequence). V lost 5 bases and J lost 6; bases outside the gene matches: 6. The CDR3 here is CSAPRTGSNEQFF. CDR3 coding DNA: TGCAGTGCTCCTAGGACAGGGAGCAATGAGCAGTTCTTC.

The chain couples TRBV24-1 to TRBJ2-2, with a tentative D call TRBD1 (6 bases). This CDR3 region has 16 residues. V was pared by 3 bases and J by 6 bases, with 16 bases between. Germline CDR1 reads KGHDR; CDR2 reads SFDVKD. CDR3 sequence: CATSDPTGRGAGELFF. CDR3 DNA sequence: TGTGCCACCAGTGATCCCACAGGGCGTGGGGCCGGGGAGCTGTTTTTT.

In its sample, this clonotype was seen a few times. The chain carries TRBV2 and TRBJ2-3, with 12 bases aligning to TRBD2. CDR1 SNHLY and CDR2 FYNNEI come from the germline V gene. The CDR3 is 15 residues long. The V and J ends lost 7 bases and 3 bases, in that order; junction bases with no gene match: 5. CDR3 DNA sequence: TGTGCCAGCAATGCAGGACTAGCGGGGACAGATACGCAGTATTTT. It translates to CASNAGLAGTDTQYF.

The chain links TRBV20-1 to TRBJ2-3, with D possibly called TRBD1 or TRBD2 (5 bases each). From germline, CDR1 is DFQATT and CDR2 SNEGSKA (reference sequence). The V end lost 1 base, the J end lost 1 base, and 12 bases lay between the germline ends. CDR3 length equals 15 residues. The DNA for the CDR3 is TGCAGTGCTAGAGGGGGGTACTATGGCACAGATACGCAGTATTTT. This gives the protein CSARGGYYGTDTQYF.

The chain has TRBV15 and TRBJ2-1; D assignment may be TRBD1 or TRBD2 (6 bases each). Per the germline V gene, CDR1 is LNHNV and CDR2 is YYDKDF (reference sequence). Trimming cost V 9 bases and J 4 bases, with 16 bases left between them. The CDR3 sequence is 14 residues long. CDR3 nucleotides: TGTGCCACTAGCCCGACAGGAGGGTACAATGAGCAGTTCTTC. As protein: CATSPTGGYNEQFF.

This clonotype was counted between two and nine times. The V call is TRBV28, the J call TRBJ2-7; 8 bases align to TRBD2. V was pared by 7 bases and J by 2 bases, with 7 bases of the junction left unmatched. The length of the CDR3 is 14 residues. CDR1 is MDHEN and CDR2 is SYDVKM in the germline V gene. CDR3 protein: CASTFGGVAYEQYF. CDR3 DNA sequence: TGTGCCAGCACTTTCGGGGGGGTGGCCTACGAGCAGTACTTC.

The chain carries TRBV30 and TRBJ1-2; D is undetermined. Per the germline V gene, CDR1 is GTSNPN and CDR2 is SVGIG (reference sequence). V was pared by 0 bases and J by 7 bases, with 18 bases between. This CDR3 comprises 15 residues. CDR3 coding DNA: TGTGCCTGGAGTGTACAAAGGCCCACGGTTGGTGGCTACACCTTC. Its protein is CAWSVQRPTVGGYTF.

The V gene is TRBV20-1, the J gene TRBJ2-7; 7 bases fit TRBD1. This CDR3 is built from 13 residues. J gave up 1 base and V 5 bases, and 5 bases lay outside the gene matches. From germline, CDR1 is DFQATT and CDR2 SNEGSKA (reference sequence). CDR3 nucleotides: TGCAGTGCTTTTTGGACAGGATCCTACGAGCAGTACTTC. Amino acid sequence: CSAFWTGSYEQYF.

This clonotype was observed at least ten times. This rearrangement joins TRBV10-3 to TRBJ2-1; D call uncertain. Trimming removed 0 bases from V and 6 bases from J, with 9 bases in between. The germline V gene encodes CDR1 ENHRY and CDR2 SYGVKD. CDR3 length: 14 amino acids. CDR3 nucleotide sequence: TGTGCCATCAGTGAGTCGAGGCACCCCAATGAGCAGTTCTTC. This translates into CAISESRHPNEQFF.

This chain joins TRBV30 and TRBJ2-7; 11 bases are shared with TRBD2. The CDR3 sequence is 14 residues long. Germline values: CDR1 GTSNPN, CDR2 SVGIG (reference sequence). With V trimmed by 4 bases and J by 2 bases, 4 bases remained unmatched. The CDR3 nucleotides are TGTGCCTGGAACCTAGCGGGGGGACCCTACGAGCAGTACTTC. It specifies CAWNLAGGPYEQYF.